Below, 30 T cell receptor beta chains from the same sample are listed, as sequenced in a study of vaccination effects on CD4 cells after COVID-19. No antigen has been assigned to these receptors. Subsequent to roughly 9 days of culture, CD4+ T cells were isolated. Method: immunoSEQ multiplex PCR; TCRdb's copy keeps in-frame clones and lacks some. The data hold around 27,000 clones, with about 62% observed a single time. Material: CD4+ T cells from PBMCs cultured without peptide, obtained before COVID-19 vaccination. These TCRs come from a human donor who received a COVID-19 vaccine.

The rearrangement joins TRBV9 to TRBJ2-7, with TRBD1 matching 9 bases. The germline V gene has CDR1 SGDLS and CDR2 YYNGEE. Trimming cost V 7 bases and J 4 bases; bases outside gene matches: 12. The CDR3 runs to 15 residues. This CDR3 is CASATGGASVYEQYF. The CDR3 DNA reads as TGTGCCAGCGCCACAGGGGGCGCTTCAGTTTACGAGCAGTACTTC.

The sample holds a few counts of this clone. The junction departs from the called germline gene at one end, perhaps through a read error. V usage is TRBV12-3 or TRBV12-4 and J usage is TRBJ2-1; 7 bases are shared with TRBD1. CDR3 length: 11 residues. This CDR3 reads CASSLGDRQFF. The CDR3 DNA sequence: TGTGCCAGCAGCTTAGGGGACAGACAGTTCTTC.

V is TRBV21-1 and J is TRBJ2-7. TRBV21-1 is tagged as a pseudogene. There are 9 residues in the CDR3. The DNA for the CDR3 is TGTGCCAGCAGCAAAGAGCAGTACTTC. This translates into CASSKEQYF.

This clone occurred a few times. V is TRBV7-9 and J is TRBJ2-7, with D possibly being TRBD1 or TRBD2 (5 bases each). V was trimmed by 5 bases and J by 7 bases, leaving 21 bases between them. This CDR3 has 15 amino acids. CDR1 and CDR2 from the germline V gene are SEHNR and FQNEAQ (reference sequence). CDR3 bases: TGTGCCAGCAGCCCCCGGGGCAGGGCTGGCCGGGAGCAGTACTTC. Its translation: CASSPRGRAGREQYF.

This chain links TRBV13 with TRBJ1-2, with 8 nucleotides matching TRBD1. The CDR3 spans 16 residues. V shed 3 bases and J 6 bases; nucleotides not matched to a gene: 12. Germline loops: CDR1 PRHDT, CDR2 FYEKMQ (reference sequence). The CDR3 DNA sequence: TGTGCCAGCAGCTTCCCACAGGGGGAAGTGTGGAATGGCTACACCTTC. It yields the protein CASSFPQGEVWNGYTF. The whole variable domain, remainder taken from reference TRBV13 and TRBJ1-2, is AAGVIQSPRHLIKEKRETATLKCYPIPRHDTVYWYQQGPGQDPQFLISFYEKMQSDKGSIPDRFSAQQFSDYHSELNMSSLELGDSALYFCASSFPQGEVWNGYTFGSGTRLTVV.

The rearrangement joins TRBV27 to TRBJ2-3, with D perhaps being TRBD1 or TRBD2 (6 bases each). Trimming cost V 3 bases and J 1 base, with 14 bases left between them. Germline-derived CDR1 and CDR2 are MNHEY and SMNVEV (reference sequence). The CDR3 extends over 16 amino acids. CDR3 bases: TGTGCCAGCAGTTTGTTGGGGGGCTCGGGCACAGATACGCAGTATTTT. This gives the protein CASSLLGGSGTDTQYF.

The chain employs TRBV3-1 (or the pseudogene TRBV3-2) and TRBJ2-5, with D maybe TRBD2 (5 bases). V shed 2 bases and J shed 1 base, with 17 bases lying between them. Germline V gives CDR1 LGHDT, CDR2 YNNKEL (reference sequence). CDR3 size: 17 residues. The CDR3 sequence: CASSQSWVASSQETQYF. In DNA form, the CDR3 reads TGTGCCAGCAGCCAAAGTTGGGTAGCGTCTAGCCAAGAGACCCAGTACTTC.

This clone came up once. The V and J genes are TRBV30 and TRBJ2-5; the D gene is possibly TRBD2 (5 bases). This CDR3 has 13 amino acids. CDR1 and CDR2 (germline): GTSNPN, SVGIG (reference sequence). Trimming took off 2 bases at V and 3 bases at J, with 10 bases between the two ends. In nucleotides, the CDR3 is TGTGCCTGGAGTATGGGTAGCGAAGAGACCCAGTACTTC. This gives the protein CAWSMGSEETQYF.

The rearrangement links TRBV7-8 to TRBJ1-1, with D tentatively TRBD1 (5 bases). V lost 2 bases to trimming and J lost 0 bases, with 13 bases between them. This CDR3 has 16 residues. Germline lookup yields CDR1 SGHVS and CDR2 FQNEAQ. CDR3 sequence reads: CASSLFQGPLNTEAFF. The CDR3, as DNA: TGTGCCAGCAGCTTATTCCAGGGACCCCTGAACACTGAAGCTTTCTTT.

The rearrangement links TRBV6-1 to TRBJ2-6; D is undetermined. This CDR3 has 15 amino acids. V lost 2 bases and J lost 0, with 5 bases in between. Germline assignment: CDR1 MNHNS and CDR2 SASEGT. The CDR3 spells CASSESDSGANVLTF. The CDR3 DNA reads TGTGCCAGCAGTGAATCAGACTCTGGGGCCAACGTCCTGACTTTC.

V and J are TRBV6-5 and TRBJ1-2; D may be TRBD1 (6 bases). This CDR3 has 13 amino acids. Per germline, CDR1 MNHEY and CDR2 SVGAGI. The V and J ends lost 7 bases and 0 bases respectively, with 9 bases between them. The CDR3 nucleotides are TGTGCCAGCACCCCAGGGGCTAACTATGGCTACACCTTC. Protein product: CASTPGANYGYTF.

This clone was counted a single time. The chain links TRBV5-1 to TRBJ2-7; a possible D gene is TRBD1 (6 bases). V shed 3 bases and J shed 7 bases, with 8 bases lying between them. This CDR3 spans 11 amino acids. CDR1 is SGHRS, CDR2 YFSETQ, per germline. In DNA, the CDR3 is TGCGCCAGCAGCTCGCAGGGGGAGCAGTACTTC. This gives the protein CASSSQGEQYF.

The genes are TRBV6-5 and TRBJ1-1; TRBD1 is a possible D gene (6 bases). This CDR3 has 14 residues. Germline CDR1 reads MNHEY; CDR2 reads SVGAGI. Trimming took 3 bases from V and 7 from J, leaving 15 bases between them. The CDR3 spells CASSYRGGYGEAFF. The DNA of the CDR3 is TGTGCCAGCAGTTATAGGGGGGGCTATGGTGAAGCTTTCTTT.

The rearrangement links TRBV28 to TRBJ1-3; TRBD1 matches at 9 bases. Germline assignment: CDR1 MDHEN and CDR2 SYDVKM. The CDR3 has 16 residues. The J segment lost 4 bases and the V segment lost 6 bases, leaving 10 bases of the junction unmatched. The chain's CDR3 is CASSLPGQGAGNTIYF. In DNA, the CDR3 is TGTGCCAGCAGCCTCCCGGGACAGGGCGCCGGAAACACCATATATTTT.

V and J are TRBV13 and TRBJ2-1, with TRBD2 matching over 10 bases. Germline loops: CDR1 PRHDT, CDR2 FYEKMQ (reference sequence). The CDR3 spans 17 residues. The V and J ends lost 4 bases and 0 bases, in that order; junction bases with no gene match: 6. DNA for the CDR3: TGTGCCAGCAGCTCGCTAATAGCGGGAGGCTCCTACAATGAGCAGTTCTTC. Its translation: CASSSLIAGGSYNEQFF.

The sample holds a few counts of this clone. This sequence joins TRBV5-1 and TRBJ1-1, with a tentative D call TRBD1 (5 bases). The CDR3 extends over 17 amino acids. Germline V lookup: CDR1 SGHRS, CDR2 YFSETQ. V lost 4 bases and J 3 bases, leaving 22 bases between the germline ends. The CDR3 protein is CASSRVGSGREDTEAFF. DNA of the CDR3: TGCGCCAGCAGCCGGGTTGGGTCAGGGCGGGAGGACACTGAAGCTTTCTTT.

This chain uses TRBV19 with TRBJ1-1; weak D call: TRBD1 (6 bases). The germline V and J ends were trimmed by 4 bases and 0 bases, with 12 bases remaining between them. The germline gives CDR1 LNHDA, CDR2 SQIVND (reference sequence). This CDR3 has 15 amino acids. CDR3 in amino acids: CASSRTAILNTEAFF. The CDR3 DNA reads as TGTGCCAGTAGTAGGACAGCTATCTTGAACACTGAAGCTTTCTTT.

In its sample, this clone was seen a few times. The chain recombines TRBV9 with TRBJ2-1; no definite D call. CDR3 size: 13 residues. CDR1 is SGDLS and CDR2 is YYNGEE in the germline V gene. Trimming took off 0 bases at V and 7 bases at J, with 8 bases between the two ends. This CDR3 reads CASSVVSKNEQFF. Here the CDR3 DNA reads TGTGCCAGCAGCGTAGTGTCGAAAAATGAGCAGTTCTTC.

The genes are TRBV28 and TRBJ1-1; 8 bases are shared with TRBD1. CDR1 MDHEN and CDR2 SYDVKM come from the germline V gene. Trimming cost V 2 bases and J 1 base; bases outside gene matches: 9. This CDR3 has 17 amino acids. CDR3 sequence: CASSLSQGAGGNTEAFF. The CDR3 DNA is TGTGCCAGCAGTTTAAGTCAGGGGGCAGGTGGGAACACTGAAGCTTTCTTT.

The V gene is TRBV6-4, the J gene TRBJ2-2; TRBD1 matches 8 bases. From germline, CDR1 is MRHNA and CDR2 SNTAGT. The CDR3 runs 18 residues. Trimming took 2 bases from V and 0 from J; bases not matched to a gene: 8. The CDR3 is CASSDRLRTGSNTGELFF. CDR3 coding DNA: TGTGCCAGCAGTGACAGACTTCGGACAGGGTCGAACACCGGGGAGCTGTTTTTT.

The gene calls are TRBV12-5 and TRBJ1-5; 8 nucleotides align to TRBD1. Germline CDR1 and CDR2: LGHNT and FRNRAP. V gave up 6 bases and J gave up 2 bases; unmatched junction bases: 3. The CDR3 spans 14 residues. This chain's CDR3 is CASGTGQGNQPQHF. The CDR3 DNA reads as TGTGCTAGTGGAACGGGACAGGGCAATCAGCCCCAGCATTTT.

The chain is built from TRBV6-6 and TRBJ1-6; TRBD1 is a possible D gene (6 bases). The CDR3 loop spans 12 amino acids. Looked up from germline, CDR1 is MNHNY and CDR2 is SVGAGI (reference sequence). Trimming took off 8 bases at V and 10 bases at J, with 12 bases between the two ends. CDR3 coding DNA: TGTGCCAGCCACAGGGAGGGCTCACCCCTCCACTTT. Amino acids: CASHREGSPLHF.

This chain's CDR3 is CASSLDPLASSTDTQYF. The CDR3 DNA follows: TGTGCCAGCAGCTTAGACCCGCTAGCGAGTAGCACAGATACGCAGTATTTT. The chain carries TRBV7-8 and TRBJ2-3, with D maybe TRBD2 (6 bases). Germline V gives CDR1 SGHVS, CDR2 FQNEAQ. The CDR3 has 17 amino acids. V lost 1 base and J lost 0, with 14 bases in between.

The rearrangement uses TRBV10-3 and TRBJ1-2; D call uncertain. Germline loops: CDR1 ENHRY, CDR2 SYGVKD. The CDR3 runs to 11 residues. V lost 8 bases and J lost 3, with 7 bases in between. CDR3 sequence (DNA): TGTGCCATCCGGGGTGACTATGGCTACACCTTC. This gives the protein CAIRGDYGYTF.

The chain uses TRBV30 and TRBJ1-1; D possibly corresponds to TRBD1 (6 bases). Trimming left V 4 bases short and J 4 bases short, with 13 bases between. This CDR3 has 13 residues. Looked up from germline, CDR1 is GTSNPN and CDR2 is SVGIG (reference sequence). CDR3 sequence reads: CAWKTGMTTEAFF. CDR3 sequence (DNA): TGTGCCTGGAAAACAGGGATGACCACTGAAGCTTTCTTT.

This clone was seen only once. The genes are TRBV2 and TRBJ2-3; tentative D call: TRBD1 (6 bases). CDR1 is SNHLY and CDR2 is FYNNEI in the germline V gene. The V end lost 5 bases, the J end lost 3 bases, and 15 bases lay between the germline ends. The CDR3 totals 15 residues. The CDR3 protein is CASSRWSRGTDTQYF. The CDR3 nucleotides are TGTGCCAGCAGTCGATGGAGCAGGGGAACAGATACGCAGTATTTT.

This chain uses TRBV19 with TRBJ1-2; the D gene is possibly TRBD1 (5 bases). The V end was cut by 7 bases, the J end by 5 bases, with 17 bases between. This CDR3 is 14 amino acids long. CDR1 is LNHDA and CDR2 is SQIVND in the germline V gene (reference sequence). CDR3 in amino acids: CASNPTRGGYGYTF. The CDR3 coding sequence is TGTGCCAGTAATCCGACCCGGGGGGGTTATGGCTACACCTTC.

V is TRBV6-1 and J is TRBJ2-7; no definite D call. Germline loops: CDR1 MNHNS, CDR2 SASEGT. V was cut by 1 base and J by 4 bases, with 8 bases left in between. This CDR3 spans 13 amino acids. CDR3: CASSEGKRYEQYF. DNA for the CDR3: TGTGCCAGCAGTGAAGGGAAACGATACGAGCAGTACTTC.

CDR3 region: CASTTTGQGTSSEQFF. CDR3 sequence (DNA): TGCGCCAGCACCACTACGGGACAGGGTACTTCGAGTGAGCAGTTCTTC. V gene TRBV5-1 combines with J gene TRBJ2-1; 9 nucleotides match TRBD1. The CDR3 sequence is 16 residues long. The germline CDR1 and CDR2 sequences are SGHRS and YFSETQ. Germline trimming cut 6 bases from V and 9 bases from J; bases unmatched to any gene: 16.

The chain is built from TRBV14 and TRBJ2-7; 8 bases align to TRBD1. Germline V gene sequence: CDR1 SGHDN, CDR2 FVKESK. The CDR3 loop spans 14 amino acids. V was clipped by 4 bases and J by 7 bases; unmatched bases: 9. The CDR3 sequence is CASSRGQAEQEQYF. The CDR3 coding sequence is TGTGCCAGCAGCCGGGGACAGGCGGAACAAGAGCAGTACTTC.